The clone carrying this T cell receptor beta chain was counted a few times. Its antigen is as yet unknown. The CDR3 is made up of 15 amino acids. V lost 6 bases and J lost 9, with 24 bases in between. Germline CDR1 and CDR2: MNHNS and SASEGT. Template switching introduced a universal primer site, and the cDNA bore unique molecular identifiers. Each CDR3 protein gets one entry after TCRdb re-called the 5' RACE reads with MiXCR. Of fewer than 350,000 distinct CDR3 sequences in the sample, roughly 8.6% are singletons; the top ten hold around 2.1%. These data are taken from a study of identical twins. Points from the study as a whole: Fewer insertions marked abundant cord blood beta clonotypes; young adult naive trended weakly, memory not at all. Recombination models fit unrelated individuals' TCR alpha sharing but underestimated twins'.

Another study also made use of these data, one on yellow fever vaccine responses in identical twins. That paper adds: Among the twins, the vaccine T cell response reportedly seemed partly convergent and partly personalized.

V is TRBV6-1 and J is TRBJ2-7; a possible D gene is TRBD2 (6 bases). The TCR comes from a woman aged 18-35 years in good health. The sample was memory (CD45RO+) T cells sorted from blood. The CDR3 loop is CASSPLGSRDSGQYF. The CDR3 coding sequence is TGTGCCAGCAGCCCCCTGGGGAGCCGAGATAGCGGGCAGTACTTC.